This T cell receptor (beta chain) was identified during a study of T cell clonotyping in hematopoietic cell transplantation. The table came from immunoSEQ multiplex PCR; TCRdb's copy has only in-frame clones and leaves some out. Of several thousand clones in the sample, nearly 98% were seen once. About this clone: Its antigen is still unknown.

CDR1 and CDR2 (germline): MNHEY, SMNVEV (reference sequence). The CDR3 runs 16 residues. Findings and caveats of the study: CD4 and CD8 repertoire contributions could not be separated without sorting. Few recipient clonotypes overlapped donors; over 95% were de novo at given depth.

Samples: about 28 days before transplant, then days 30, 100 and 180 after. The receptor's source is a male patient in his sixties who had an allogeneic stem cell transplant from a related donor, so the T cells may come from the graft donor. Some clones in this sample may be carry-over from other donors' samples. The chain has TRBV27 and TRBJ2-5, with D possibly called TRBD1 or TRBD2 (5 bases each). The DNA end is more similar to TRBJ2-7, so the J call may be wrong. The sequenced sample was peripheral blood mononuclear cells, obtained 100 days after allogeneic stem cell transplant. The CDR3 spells CASSTPGTVLRGEQYF. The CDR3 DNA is TGTGCCAGCAGTACACCCGGGACCGTACTCCGCGGCGAGCAGTACTTC.